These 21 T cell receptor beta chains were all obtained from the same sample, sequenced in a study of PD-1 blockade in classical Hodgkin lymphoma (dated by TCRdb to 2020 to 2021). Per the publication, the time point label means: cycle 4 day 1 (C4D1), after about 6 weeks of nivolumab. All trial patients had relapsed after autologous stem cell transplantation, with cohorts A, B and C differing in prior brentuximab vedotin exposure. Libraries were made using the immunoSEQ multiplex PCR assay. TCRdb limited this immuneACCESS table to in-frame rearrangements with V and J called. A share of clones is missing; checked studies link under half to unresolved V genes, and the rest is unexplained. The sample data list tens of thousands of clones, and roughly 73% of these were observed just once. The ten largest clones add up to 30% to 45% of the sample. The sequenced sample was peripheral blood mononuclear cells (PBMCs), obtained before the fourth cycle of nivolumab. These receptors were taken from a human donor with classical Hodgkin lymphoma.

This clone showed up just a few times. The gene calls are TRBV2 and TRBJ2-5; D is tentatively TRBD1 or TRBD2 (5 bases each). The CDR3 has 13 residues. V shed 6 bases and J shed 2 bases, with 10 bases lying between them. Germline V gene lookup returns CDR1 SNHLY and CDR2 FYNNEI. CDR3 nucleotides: TGTGCCAGCAGGAGGGGTACTCAAGAGACCCAGTACTTC. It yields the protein CASRRGTQETQYF.

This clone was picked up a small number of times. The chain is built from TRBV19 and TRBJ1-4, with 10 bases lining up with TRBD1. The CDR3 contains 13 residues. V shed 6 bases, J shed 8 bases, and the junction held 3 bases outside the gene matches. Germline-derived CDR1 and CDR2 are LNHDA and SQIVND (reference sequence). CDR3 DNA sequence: TGTGCCAGTAGCCCGGGACAGGGGGAAAAACTGTTTTTT. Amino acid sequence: CASSPGQGEKLFF.

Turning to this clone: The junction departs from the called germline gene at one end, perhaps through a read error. The CDR3 protein is CTSSLSGFSPLHF. CDR3 in DNA: TGTACCAGCAGCTTATCGGGCTTTTCACCCCTCCACTTT. V is TRBV7-9 and J is TRBJ1-6, with D uncertain. The CDR3 sequence is 13 residues long. Germline values: CDR1 SEHNR, CDR2 FQNEAQ (reference sequence).

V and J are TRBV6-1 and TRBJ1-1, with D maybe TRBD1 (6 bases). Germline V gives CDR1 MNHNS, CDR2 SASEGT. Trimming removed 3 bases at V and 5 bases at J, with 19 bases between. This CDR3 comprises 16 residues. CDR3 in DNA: TGTGCCAGCAGTGACGGCACGCCAGGGGCTGGGACTGAAGCTTTCTTT. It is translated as CASSDGTPGAGTEAFF.

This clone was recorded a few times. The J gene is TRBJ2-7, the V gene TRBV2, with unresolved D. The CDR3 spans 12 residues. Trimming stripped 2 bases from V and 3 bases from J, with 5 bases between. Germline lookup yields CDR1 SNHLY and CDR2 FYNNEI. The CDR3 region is CASSEQGYEQYF. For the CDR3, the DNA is TGTGCCAGCAGTGAACAAGGCTACGAGCAGTACTTC.

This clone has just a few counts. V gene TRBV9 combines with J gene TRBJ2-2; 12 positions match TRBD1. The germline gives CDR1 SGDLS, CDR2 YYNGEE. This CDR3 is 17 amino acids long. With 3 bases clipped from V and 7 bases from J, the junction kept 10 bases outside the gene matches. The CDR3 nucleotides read TGTGCCAGCAGCGGCTCGGGGACAGGGGGCGCAGGCGGGGAGCTGTTTTTT. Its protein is CASSGSGTGGAGGELFF. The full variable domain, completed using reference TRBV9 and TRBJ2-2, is DSGVTQTPKHLITATGQRVTLRCSPRSGDLSVYWYQQSLDQGLQFLIQYYNGEERAKGNILERFSAQQFPDLHSELNLSSLELGDSALYFCASSGSGTGGAGGELFFGEGSRLTVL.

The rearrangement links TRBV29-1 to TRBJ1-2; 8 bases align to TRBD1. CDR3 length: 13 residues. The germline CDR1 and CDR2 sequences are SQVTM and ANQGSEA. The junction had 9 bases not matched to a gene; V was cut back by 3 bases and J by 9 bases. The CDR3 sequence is CSVDIVTGGSYTF. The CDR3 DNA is TGCAGCGTTGATATCGTAACAGGGGGAAGCTACACCTTC.

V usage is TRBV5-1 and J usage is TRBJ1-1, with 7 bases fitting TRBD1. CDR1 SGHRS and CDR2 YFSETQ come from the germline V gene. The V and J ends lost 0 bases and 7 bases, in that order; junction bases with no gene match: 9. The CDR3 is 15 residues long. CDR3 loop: CASSLGHGQASEAFF. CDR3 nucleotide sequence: TGCGCCAGCAGCTTGGGCCATGGACAGGCGAGTGAAGCTTTCTTT. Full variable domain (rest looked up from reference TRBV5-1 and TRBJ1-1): KAGVTQTPRYLIKTRGQQVTLSCSPISGHRSVSWYQQTPGQGLQFLFEYFSETQRNKGNFPGRFSGRQFSNSRSEMNVSTLELGDSALYLCASSLGHGQASEAFFGQGTRLTVV.

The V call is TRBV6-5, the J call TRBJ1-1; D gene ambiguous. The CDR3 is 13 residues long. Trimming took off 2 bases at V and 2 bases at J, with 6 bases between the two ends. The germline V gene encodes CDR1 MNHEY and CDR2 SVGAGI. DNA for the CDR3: TGTGCCAGCAGTTACGAGCATAACACTGAAGCTTTCTTT. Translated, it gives CASSYEHNTEAFF.

The CDR3 loop reads CASSLGSGSGELFF. The CDR3 coding sequence is TGTGCCAGCAGCTTAGGGTCCGGGAGCGGGGAGCTGTTTTTT. J is TRBJ2-2 and V is TRBV7-9, with D perhaps TRBD2 (6 bases). Per the germline V gene, CDR1 is SEHNR and CDR2 is FQNEAQ (reference sequence). The CDR3 covers 14 residues. With 1 base removed from V and 7 bases from J, the gap between germline ends came to 10 bases.

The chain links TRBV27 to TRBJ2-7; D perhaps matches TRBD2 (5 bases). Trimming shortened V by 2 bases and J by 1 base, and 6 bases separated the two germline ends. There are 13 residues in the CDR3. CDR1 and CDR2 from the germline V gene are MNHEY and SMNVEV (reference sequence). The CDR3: CASSLGGSYEQYF. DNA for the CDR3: TGTGCCAGCAGTTTAGGAGGTTCCTACGAGCAGTACTTC.

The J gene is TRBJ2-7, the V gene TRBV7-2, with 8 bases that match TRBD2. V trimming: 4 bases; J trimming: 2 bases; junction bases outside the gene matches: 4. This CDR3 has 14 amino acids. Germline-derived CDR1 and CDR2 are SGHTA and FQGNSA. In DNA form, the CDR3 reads TGTGCCAGCAGCTCCAACGGGGGGGCCTACGAGCAGTACTTC. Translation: CASSSNGGAYEQYF.

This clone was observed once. This CDR3 is CASTAIRDRPGSPLHF. The DNA of the CDR3 is TGTGCCAGCACCGCAATCCGGGACAGGCCGGGATCACCCCTCCACTTT. V gene TRBV28 combines with J gene TRBJ1-6, with 8 bases identical to TRBD1. This CDR3 has 16 amino acids. Looked up from germline, CDR1 is MDHEN and CDR2 is SYDVKM. Trimming cost V 7 bases and J 10 bases; bases outside gene matches: 15. Variable domain in full (rest from reference TRBV28 and TRBJ1-6): DVKVTQSSRYLVKRTGEKVFLECVQDMDHENMFWYRQDPGLGLRLIYFSYDVKMKEKGDIPEGYSVSREKKERFSLILESASTNQTSMYLCASTAIRDRPGSPLHFGNGTRLTVT.

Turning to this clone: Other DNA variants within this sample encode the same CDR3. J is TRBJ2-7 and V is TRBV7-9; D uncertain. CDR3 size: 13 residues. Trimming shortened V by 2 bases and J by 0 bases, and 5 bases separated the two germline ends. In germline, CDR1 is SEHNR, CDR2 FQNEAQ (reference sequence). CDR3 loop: CASSLITSYEQYF. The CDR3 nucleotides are TGTGCCAGCAGCTTAATAACCTCCTACGAGCAGTACTTC.

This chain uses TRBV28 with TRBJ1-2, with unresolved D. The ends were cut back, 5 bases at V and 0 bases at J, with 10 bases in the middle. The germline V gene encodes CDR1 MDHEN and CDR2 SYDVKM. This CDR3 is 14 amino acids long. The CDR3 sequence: CASSISVANYGYTF. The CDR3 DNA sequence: TGTGCCAGCAGTATCAGCGTAGCTAACTATGGCTACACCTTC.

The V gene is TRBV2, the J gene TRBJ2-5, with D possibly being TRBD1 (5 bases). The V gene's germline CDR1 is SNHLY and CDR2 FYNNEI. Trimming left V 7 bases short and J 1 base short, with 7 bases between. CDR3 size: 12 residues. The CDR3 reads CASTGAQETQYF. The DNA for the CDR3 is TGTGCCAGCACTGGGGCCCAAGAGACCCAGTACTTC.

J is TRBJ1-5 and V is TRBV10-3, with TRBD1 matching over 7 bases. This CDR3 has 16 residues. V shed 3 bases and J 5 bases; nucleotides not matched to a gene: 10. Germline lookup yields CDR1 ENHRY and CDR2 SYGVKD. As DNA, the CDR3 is TGTGCCATCAGTGACTCAGGGGGGACACTGGATCAGCCCCAGCATTTT. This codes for CAISDSGGTLDQPQHF.

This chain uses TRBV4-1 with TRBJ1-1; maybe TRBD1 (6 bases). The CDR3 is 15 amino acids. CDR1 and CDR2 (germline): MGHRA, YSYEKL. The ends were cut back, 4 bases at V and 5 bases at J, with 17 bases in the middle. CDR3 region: CASSLDRTQGTEAFF. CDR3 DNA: TGCGCCAGCAGCCTTGATCGGACCCAGGGGACTGAAGCTTTCTTT.

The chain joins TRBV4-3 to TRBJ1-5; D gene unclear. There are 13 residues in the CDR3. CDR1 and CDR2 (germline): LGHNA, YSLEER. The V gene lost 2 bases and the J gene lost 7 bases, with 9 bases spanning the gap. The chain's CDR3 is CASSQLVGQPQHF. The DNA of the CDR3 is TGCGCCAGCAGCCAACTCGTGGGGCAGCCCCAGCATTTT.

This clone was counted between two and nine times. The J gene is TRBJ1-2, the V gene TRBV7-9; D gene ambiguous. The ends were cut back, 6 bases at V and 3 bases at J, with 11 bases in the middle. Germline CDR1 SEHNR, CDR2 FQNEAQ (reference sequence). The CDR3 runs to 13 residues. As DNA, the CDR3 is TGTGCCAGCAGTCCCGGGTGGGACTATGGCTACACCTTC. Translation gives CASSPGWDYGYTF.

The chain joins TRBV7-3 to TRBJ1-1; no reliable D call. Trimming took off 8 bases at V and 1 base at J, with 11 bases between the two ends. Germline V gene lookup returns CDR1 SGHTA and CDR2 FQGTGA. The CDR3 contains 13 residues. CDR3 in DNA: TGTGCCAGCGCCGGGCAGCAGAACACTGAAGCTTTCTTT. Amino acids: CASAGQQNTEAFF.